This TCR beta chain comes out of a study of blood T cell repertoires in COVID-19. Study in general: Sites in the United States, Italy and Spain provided acute and convalescent COVID-19 samples. T cells, B-cell-depleted T cells, or PBMCs provided the cDNA or gDNA that served as material.

The V and J ends lost 5 bases and 3 bases, in that order; junction bases with no gene match: 5. Germline lookup yields CDR1 SGHTA and CDR2 FQGNSA. The CDR3 totals 14 residues. In the original workflow: Cell counts per sample came from amplifying reference gene primers. Profiled with immunoSEQ multiplex PCR; TCRdb holds only in-frame clones, not every one. V and J calls and clone size are as listed in that table; D and trimming were resolved from the DNA. Found here are around 200,000 clones, around 86% of them singletons; the top ten hold around 5%. The chain joins TRBV7-2 to TRBJ2-7; 9 bases map to TRBD1. The sequence derives from a human donor in a cohort sampled during active COVID-19. Sequencing was performed on peripheral blood. CDR3 nucleotide sequence: TGTGCCAGCAGCACCAACAGGGGGCTCTACGAGCAGTACTTC. It encodes CASSTNRGLYEQYF.